The 29 T cell receptor beta chains in this list originate from one sample, sequenced in a study of human T cells and chemical hapten exposure. The time point is: patch test 1, 2 weeks after DPC sensitization. The treatment: therapeutic diphenylcyclopropenone sensitization with weekly scalp DPC. TCRdb reanalysed the RACE reads using MiXCR and keeps one entry per CDR3 protein. The sample yields around 340,000 distinct CDR3 sequences, around 7% seen once. The sample was whole blood, taken in connection with sensitization to the hapten diphenylcyclopropenone (DPC). The receptors derive from a young woman with alopecia areata. Some clones in this sample may be carry-over from other donors' samples.

V and J are TRBV14 and TRBJ1-2; 7 bases are shared with TRBD1. This CDR3 is 15 amino acids long. Germline CDR1 and CDR2: SGHDN and FVKESK. J was trimmed by 3 bases and V by 3 bases; bases with no gene match: 7. The CDR3 nucleotides read TGTGCCAGCAGCCATCGAAGGGGGACAGACTATGGCTACACCTTC. Its protein is CASSHRRGTDYGYTF.

This clonotype was counted only a few times. The chain joins TRBV7-2 to TRBJ2-1, with 10 bases fitting TRBD1. V dropped 5 bases and J dropped 8; count of bases not matched to a gene: 9. CDR1 and CDR2 from the germline V gene are SGHTA and FQGNSA. The CDR3 has 15 amino acids. The CDR3 loop is CASSATGTGVDEQFF. The CDR3 region has the DNA TGTGCCAGCAGCGCCACCGGGACAGGGGTGGATGAGCAGTTCTTC.

This clonotype appeared many times. The J gene is TRBJ2-3, the V gene TRBV7-2, with 7 bases aligning to TRBD2. The CDR3 has 14 residues. CDR1 is SGHTA and CDR2 is FQGNSA in the germline V gene. The J segment lost 4 bases and the V segment lost 8 bases, leaving 9 bases of the junction unmatched. This CDR3 is CASLQRGGADTQYF. DNA of the CDR3: TGTGCCAGCCTCCAGCGCGGGGGAGCAGATACGCAGTATTTT.

A note on this clonotype: The missing conserved phenylalanine or tryptophan at the end of this CDR3 makes a read error likely. This chain joins TRBV20-1 and TRBJ1-1, with no clear D. Germline V lookup: CDR1 DFQATT, CDR2 SNEGSKA (reference sequence). CDR3 length: 12 residues. Trimming took off 5 bases at V and 1 base at J, with 8 bases between the two ends. The CDR3 nucleotides are TGCAGTGCTCCCACAGCGAACACTGAAGCTTTCCTT. It specifies CSAPTANTEAFL.

This clonotype has at least ten counts. The chain combines TRBV4-3 with TRBJ2-3; TRBD2 aligns across 7 bases. With V trimmed by 3 bases and J by 5 bases, 14 bases remained unmatched. The CDR3 extends over 17 amino acids. Germline loops: CDR1 LGHNA, CDR2 YSLEER. The CDR3 coding sequence is TGCGCCAGCAGCCAGGTGACTAGCCTGGGGAGCGGAGATACGCAGTATTTT. As protein: CASSQVTSLGSGDTQYF.

This clonotype appeared many times. The genes are TRBV11-2 and TRBJ1-1; 9 bases fit TRBD1. The V gene end was trimmed by 4 bases and the J gene end by 3 bases; junction bases not matched to a gene: 6. This CDR3 region has 15 residues. Germline V gene lookup returns CDR1 SGHAT and CDR2 FQNNGV. CDR3 coding DNA: TGTGCCAGCAGCTCCCGGGACAGGGCATACACTGAAGCTTTCTTT. Translated: CASSSRDRAYTEAFF.

This clonotype was picked up many times. The rearrangement links TRBV12-3 or TRBV12-4 to TRBJ2-3; possible D gene TRBD2, 7 bases. The CDR3 contains 16 residues. The germline V and J ends were trimmed by 6 bases and 0 bases, with 16 bases remaining between them. Here the CDR3 reads CASSPAAGASTDTQYF. The CDR3 region has the DNA TGTGCCAGCAGCCCCGCCGCGGGGGCGAGCACAGATACGCAGTATTTT.

This clonotype was observed at least ten times. J is TRBJ1-2 and V is TRBV25-1, with unresolved D. The CDR3 has 14 amino acids. Germline V CDR1 and CDR2: MGHDK, SYGVNS. Trimming took off 4 bases at V and 0 bases at J, with 9 bases between the two ends. CDR3 sequence (DNA): TGTGCCAGCAGTGGGGTAGGGTCTAACTATGGCTACACCTTC. It yields the protein CASSGVGSNYGYTF.

This chain connects TRBV7-2 to TRBJ2-1; TRBD2 matches 11 bases. CDR3 length: 17 amino acids. With 1 base clipped from V and 7 bases from J, the junction kept 9 bases outside the gene matches. Germline CDR1 SGHTA, CDR2 FQGNSA. The DNA of the CDR3 is TGTGCCAGCAGCTTAGGAATCGGGACTAGCGGTACAAATGAGCAGTTCTTC. Its protein product is CASSLGIGTSGTNEQFF.

This clonotype was observed a few times. The chain recombines TRBV27 with TRBJ1-1; 10 bases are a match to TRBD1. Per germline, CDR1 MNHEY and CDR2 SMNVEV (reference sequence). The CDR3 loop spans 20 amino acids. V shed 10 bases and J 1 base; nucleotides not matched to a gene: 24. The CDR3 coding sequence is TGTGCCACCGTGAGGAGTGGGGGACAGGGGAAGGGAACTTCGAACACTGAAGCTTTCTTT. It yields the protein CATVRSGGQGKGTSNTEAFF.

The chain uses TRBV18 and TRBJ2-5; 7 bases are shared with TRBD2. V lost 5 bases to trimming and J lost 3 bases; unmatched junction nucleotides: 6. There are 14 residues in the CDR3. Germline CDR1 and CDR2: KGHSH and LQKENI. The CDR3 region is CASSSRTRKETQYF. DNA of the CDR3: TGTGCCAGCTCATCTCGGACTAGGAAAGAGACCCAGTACTTC.

This clonotype showed up many times. The chain couples TRBV14 to TRBJ2-1; the D gene is possibly TRBD1 (5 bases). Per the germline V gene, CDR1 is SGHDN and CDR2 is FVKESK. The CDR3 length is 13 residues. CDR3 bases: TGTGCTTCTTCAACAAGCAGGGAAGATGAGCAGTTCTTC. Its protein is CASSTSREDEQFF.

This chain uses TRBV4-2 with TRBJ2-3; TRBD2 matches at 12 bases. Germline V CDR1 and CDR2: LGHNA, YNFKEQ. J was trimmed by 6 bases and V by 1 base; bases with no gene match: 8. The length of the CDR3 is 17 residues. DNA of the CDR3: TGTGCCAGCAGCCAAGTTCTAGCGGGGGGGCAGAGGGATACGCAGTATTTT. Translated: CASSQVLAGGQRDTQYF.

V is TRBV6-2 or TRBV6-3 and J is TRBJ2-6, with 7 nucleotides matching TRBD2. The CDR3 is made up of 19 amino acids. The germline CDR1 and CDR2 sequences are MNHEY and SVGEGT. J lost 0 bases, V lost 7 bases, and 15 bases had no gene match. For the CDR3, the DNA is TGTGCCAGCACTGGGGCGAGCAGCGGGGCTCCCTCTGGGGCCAACGTCCTGACTTTC. Protein sequence: CASTGASSGAPSGANVLTF.

In its sample, this clonotype was seen many times. V usage is TRBV5-6 and J usage is TRBJ2-3; the D gene is possibly TRBD1 (5 bases). CDR3 length: 14 residues. From germline, CDR1 is SGHDT and CDR2 YYEEEE. V lost 5 bases and J 1 base, leaving 11 bases between the germline ends. DNA of the CDR3: TGTGCCAGCAGGCGACAGATCCGCACAGATACGCAGTATTTT. This sequence encodes CASRRQIRTDTQYF. Drawing the rest from reference TRBV5-6 and TRBJ2-3, the complete variable domain is DAGVTQSPTHLIKTRGQQVTLRCSPKSGHDTVSWYQQALGQGPQFIFQYYEEEERQRGNFPDRFSGHQFPNYSSELNVNALLLGDSALYLCASRRQIRTDTQYFGPGTRLTVL.

The chain uses TRBV12-3 or TRBV12-4 and TRBJ2-1, with 12 positions matching TRBD2. This CDR3 comprises 16 residues. Trimming cost V 3 bases and J 4 bases; bases outside gene matches: 4. This CDR3 is CASSLTSGGPYNEQFF. The CDR3 bases are TGTGCCAGCAGTTTGACTAGCGGGGGACCTTACAATGAGCAGTTCTTC.

This clonotype has a count of ten or more. The V gene is TRBV5-1, the J gene TRBJ1-1, with 7 bases lining up with TRBD1. This CDR3 has 14 amino acids. V shed 2 bases, J shed 5 bases, and the junction held 6 bases outside the gene matches. The V gene's germline CDR1 is SGHRS and CDR2 YFSETQ. Here the CDR3 reads CASSFTGAGTEAFF. The CDR3 DNA reads TGCGCCAGCAGCTTTACAGGGGCAGGAACTGAAGCTTTCTTT. Full variable domain (outside the CDR3, taken from reference TRBV5-1 and TRBJ1-1): KAGVTQTPRYLIKTRGQQVTLSCSPISGHRSVSWYQQTPGQGLQFLFEYFSETQRNKGNFPGRFSGRQFSNSRSEMNVSTLELGDSALYLCASSFTGAGTEAFFGQGTRLTVV.

J is TRBJ2-7 and V is TRBV10-3; D is unresolved. Germline CDR1 ENHRY, CDR2 SYGVKD. The CDR3 is 13 residues long. The V gene lost 0 bases and the J gene lost 0 bases, with 3 bases spanning the gap. The CDR3 region is CAISESPSYEQYF. CDR3 nucleotide sequence: TGTGCCATCAGTGAGTCCCCCTCCTACGAGCAGTACTTC.

This chain joins TRBV10-3 and TRBJ2-1; D is perhaps TRBD1 (6 bases). V lost 9 bases, J lost 9 bases, and 18 bases lay in between. Per the germline V gene, CDR1 is ENHRY and CDR2 is SYGVKD. The CDR3 contains 13 residues. The CDR3: CAIWGLGAGEQFF. The DNA of the CDR3 is TGTGCCATTTGGGGGCTAGGGGCCGGTGAGCAGTTCTTC.

The chain links TRBV29-1 to TRBJ1-5, with D maybe TRBD1 (6 bases). With 4 bases removed from V and 4 bases from J, the gap between germline ends came to 17 bases. Germline V gives CDR1 SQVTM, CDR2 ANQGSEA. The CDR3 length is 15 residues. CDR3 sequence: CSVVQGRGRNQPQHF. The CDR3 nucleotides read TGCAGCGTTGTCCAGGGCAGGGGTCGTAATCAGCCCCAGCATTTT.

Many counts were recorded for this clonotype. As DNA, the CDR3 is TGTGCCAGCAGCCCGACAGGGGTAAATGAAAAACTGTTTTTT. Protein: CASSPTGVNEKLFF. V is TRBV12-3 or TRBV12-4 and J is TRBJ1-4; TRBD1 agrees at 8 bases. V shed 6 bases and J 5 bases; nucleotides not matched to a gene: 5. This CDR3 spans 14 amino acids.

Ten or more counts support this clonotype. This chain joins TRBV7-9 and TRBJ2-7, with 10 positions matching TRBD2. V shed 3 bases, J shed 2 bases, and the junction held 7 bases outside the gene matches. The CDR3 loop spans 16 amino acids. The germline gives CDR1 SEHNR, CDR2 FQNEAQ (reference sequence). For the CDR3, the DNA is TGTGCCAGCAGCTTTAGCGGGGGGCTTAGGGCCTACGAGCAGTACTTC. As protein: CASSFSGGLRAYEQYF.

This clonotype was observed a few times. This chain uses TRBV7-8 with TRBJ2-5, with TRBD2 matching 9 bases. The length of the CDR3 is 17 residues. The V and J ends lost 1 base and 0 bases, in that order; junction bases with no gene match: 6. In germline, CDR1 is SGHVS, CDR2 FQNEAQ. CDR3 loop: CASSLGRGGGNQETQYF. CDR3 in DNA: TGTGCCAGCAGCTTAGGGCGCGGGGGGGGAAACCAAGAGACCCAGTACTTC.

In its sample, this clonotype was seen many times. The chain has TRBV3-1 and TRBJ2-1; a weak D match, TRBD1 (5 bases). Trimming pared 3 bases from V and 6 bases from J, leaving 15 bases between. CDR3 size: 15 residues. The germline CDR1 and CDR2 sequences are LGHDT and YNNKEL (reference sequence). The CDR3 here is CASSHDSLKPNEQFF. In DNA, the CDR3 is TGTGCCAGCAGCCATGACAGTTTGAAACCCAATGAGCAGTTCTTC.

This clonotype was picked up a small number of times. The J gene is TRBJ1-3, the V gene TRBV5-1, with D possibly TRBD1 on 5 matching bases. This CDR3 region has 15 residues. Germline values: CDR1 SGHRS, CDR2 YFSETQ. V lost 4 bases and J lost 2, with 13 bases in between. The CDR3 sequence: CASSLGTATGNTIYF. The CDR3 nucleotides read TGCGCCAGCAGCCTTGGGACGGCCACTGGAAACACCATATATTTT.

V usage is TRBV7-2 and J usage is TRBJ2-1; D is possibly TRBD2 (6 bases). Germline V lookup: CDR1 SGHTA, CDR2 FQGNSA. Trimming left V 1 base short and J 9 bases short, with 16 bases between. The CDR3 has 15 residues. This CDR3 is CASSLDVRGRVEQFF. The CDR3 bases are TGTGCCAGCAGCTTAGATGTGCGGGGTAGGGTTGAGCAGTTCTTC.

Only a few counts were recorded for this clonotype. This chain uses TRBV4-3 with TRBJ1-1; D gene ambiguous. Looked up from germline, CDR1 is LGHNA and CDR2 is YSLEER. With 4 bases removed from V and 0 bases from J, the gap between germline ends came to 24 bases. The CDR3 length is 19 residues. DNA of the CDR3: TGCGCCAGCAGCCCACAACTAGGGCGGGAGGATTCCATGAACACTGAAGCTTTCTTT. Its protein product is CASSPQLGREDSMNTEAFF.

This clonotype came up many times. The chain is built from TRBV6-5 and TRBJ2-2; either TRBD1 or TRBD2 may fit D (6 bases each). This CDR3 has 15 residues. Per germline, CDR1 MNHEY and CDR2 SVGAGI. V lost 5 bases and J lost 5, with 15 bases in between. The CDR3 sequence: CASSPRGGRTGELFF. Written as DNA, the CDR3 is TGTGCCAGCAGTCCCCGTGGGGGGCGGACCGGGGAGCTGTTTTTT.

The V and J genes are TRBV7-8 and TRBJ2-3; D is undetermined. V was clipped by 2 bases and J by 2 bases, with 14 bases between them. The CDR3 length is 16 residues. Per the germline V gene, CDR1 is SGHVS and CDR2 is FQNEAQ. CDR3 in DNA: TGTGCCAGCAGCTTATCGCTCGGTTCCGTCACAGATACGCAGTATTTT. Encoded protein: CASSLSLGSVTDTQYF.